This TCR beta chain was sequenced in a study of tumor and adjacent non-tumor tissue in lung cancer. No cell sorting was done before RNA was extracted from the tissue. Between August and November 2014, newly diagnosed, chemotherapy-naive lung cancer patients underwent thoracic surgery in China. A modified ARM-PCR protocol with three rounds of nested PCR amplified TCRbeta. TCRdb used MiXCR to reprocess the multiplex PCR reads, holding one entry per CDR3 protein. The table records over 60,000 distinct CDR3 sequences, about three quarters of them present only once. This CDR3 contains 11 residues. CDR1 and CDR2 from the germline V gene are SQVTM and ANQGSEA. The V end was cut by 4 bases, the J end by 9 bases, with 9 bases between.

The chain carries TRBV29-1 and TRBJ1-4; D gene ambiguous. The clonotype was recovered from a man in his 60s with non-small cell lung cancer. Material: lung tumor tissue. The CDR3 nucleotides are TGCAGCGTTGGACAAGGCCAAAAACTGTTTTTT. It specifies CSVGQGQKLFF. Drawing the rest from reference TRBV29-1 and TRBJ1-4, the complete variable domain is SAVISQKPSRDICQRGTSLTIQCQVDSQVTMMFWYRQQPGQSLTLIATANQGSEATYESGFVIDKFPISRPNLTFSTLTVSNMSPEDSSIYLCSVGQGQKLFFGSGTQLSVL.